Each of the 17 T cell receptor beta chains below was sequenced from the same sample in a study of graft-versus-host responses after intestinal transplantation (dated by TCRdb to about 2021). Receptor amplification or capture employed the immunoSEQ multiplex PCR assay. TCRdb holds this immuneACCESS table with in-frame rearrangements only. Some clones are missing; in checked studies, unresolved V genes explain under half, and the rest has no known cause. For this sample the table gives about 86,000 clones, of which about 88% were detected only once. Around 0.27% of the sample comes from the top ten. Explained via the paper, the time point label denotes: cells obtained before transplantation from donor or recipient. For these TCRs, the target antigens are not known. This specimen was unstimulated CD4+ T cells sorted from spleen or lymph node cells, taken before transplant. The receptors shown here come from a human donor who was the organ donor for an intestinal transplant.

The V gene is TRBV5-1, the J gene TRBJ2-7; 10 nucleotides line up with TRBD2. Per the germline V gene, CDR1 is SGHRS and CDR2 is YFSETQ. CDR3 length: 14 amino acids. Trimming took 4 bases from V and 3 from J; bases not matched to a gene: 4. CDR3 residues: CASSRSGGGYEQYF. DNA for the CDR3: TGCGCCAGCAGCCGCAGCGGGGGGGGCTACGAGCAGTACTTC.

The chain employs TRBV27 and TRBJ1-2, with D possibly TRBD1 on 6 matching bases. Trimming removed 11 bases at V and 7 bases at J, with 23 bases between. Germline V CDR1 and CDR2: MNHEY, SMNVEV (reference sequence). The CDR3 spans 14 residues. The CDR3 nucleotides read TGTGCCTGTAGAGCACAGGGCCACCCGGGTGGCTACACCTTC. Its protein product is CACRAQGHPGGYTF.

With respect to this clone: A read error may produce the germline difference seen at one junction end. Other DNA sequences from this sample encode an identical CDR3 as well. The chain couples TRBV9 to TRBJ2-5; TRBD2 might be the D (7 bases). CDR3 length: 14 residues. Germline loops: CDR1 SGDLS, CDR2 YYNGEE. CDR3 in DNA: TGTGCTAGCAGCGTCACGGGGGGCGGTGAGACCCAGTACTTC. Protein: CASSVTGGGETQYF. The entire variable domain, with the rest obtained from reference TRBV9 and TRBJ2-5, is as follows: DSGVTQTPKHLITATGQRVTLRCSPRSGDLSVYWYQQSLDQGLQFLIQYYNGEERAKGNILERFSAQQFPDLHSELNLSSLELGDSALYFCASSVTGGGETQYFGPGTRLLVL.

This rearrangement joins TRBV7-2 to TRBJ1-1, with 7 bases that match TRBD1. From germline, CDR1 is SGHTA and CDR2 FQGNSA. This CDR3 has 15 residues. Losses at the gene ends were 5 bases for V and 2 bases for J; bases not matched to a gene: 8. The DNA of the CDR3 is TGTGCCAGCAGCCCCCGACAGGGTCGAAACACTGAAGCTTTCTTT. It codes for CASSPRQGRNTEAFF.

Worth noting for this clone: The sample contains more than one DNA sequence encoding this CDR3. J is TRBJ2-1 and V is TRBV29-1, with no clear D. The V end lost 3 bases, the J end lost 2 bases, and 2 bases lay between the germline ends. The CDR3 runs to 11 residues. Germline V lookup: CDR1 SQVTM, CDR2 ANQGSEA. Written as DNA, the CDR3 is TGCAGCGTTGACACCTACAATGAGCAGTTCTTC. Residues: CSVDTYNEQFF.

This clone was counted a single time. This chain connects TRBV18 to TRBJ2-5; 8 bases map to TRBD2. The CDR3 runs 17 residues. The germline gives CDR1 KGHSH, CDR2 LQKENI. The ends lost 6 bases at V and 5 bases at J; junction bases unmatched: 17. The CDR3 loop is CASSGPQRGTWRETQYF. Here the CDR3 DNA reads TGTGCCAGCTCTGGGCCCCAGCGGGGGACCTGGAGGGAGACCCAGTACTTC.

This chain links TRBV7-9 with TRBJ2-7, with 10 bases fitting TRBD2. Germline V gene sequence: CDR1 SEHNR, CDR2 FQNEAQ (reference sequence). The CDR3 is made up of 14 amino acids. V gave up 5 bases and J gave up 7 bases; unmatched junction bases: 8. As DNA, the CDR3 is TGTGCCAGCAGCCGATGGGGACTAGCGAATGAGCAGTACTTC. Translating it yields CASSRWGLANEQYF.

The CDR3 region is CASSPILGQNEQFF. The CDR3 nucleotides read TGTGCCAGCAGTCCCATCCTTGGACAGAATGAGCAGTTCTTC. This chain links TRBV5-5 with TRBJ2-1; possible D gene TRBD1, 6 bases. The germline V and J ends were trimmed by 5 bases and 7 bases, with 16 bases remaining between them. Germline CDR1 and CDR2: SGHKS and YYEKEE (reference sequence). This CDR3 has 14 residues.

The chain combines TRBV5-1 with TRBJ1-1, with D hard to call. The CDR3 extends over 13 amino acids. Germline V gene sequence: CDR1 SGHRS, CDR2 YFSETQ. V was clipped by 0 bases and J by 11 bases, with 14 bases between them. The CDR3 region is CASSLARGDQAFF. The DNA for the CDR3 is TGCGCCAGCAGCTTGGCCCGCGGGGATCAGGCTTTCTTT.

This chain connects TRBV11-1 to TRBJ1-3; D gene ambiguous. There are 16 residues in the CDR3. Trimming removed 4 bases at V and 1 base at J, with 14 bases between. Germline V gives CDR1 SGHAT, CDR2 FQDESV (reference sequence). The DNA for the CDR3 is TGTGCCAGCAGCTCAAGGACTGTTCGATCTGGAAACACCATATATTTT. Translated: CASSSRTVRSGNTIYF.

The CDR3 reads CASSWQNYGYTF. CDR3 sequence (DNA): TGTGCCAGCAGTTGGCAGAACTATGGCTACACCTTC. This chain connects TRBV28 to TRBJ1-2; D gene ambiguous. Germline CDR1 is MDHEN and CDR2 is SYDVKM. The CDR3 has 12 residues. V dropped 4 bases and J dropped 2 bases, with 5 bases sitting between them.

The rearrangement joins TRBV7-2 to TRBJ2-3; no clear D. The CDR3 covers 13 residues. V gave up 1 base and J gave up 12 bases, with 14 bases separating them. The germline V gene has CDR1 SGHTA and CDR2 FQGNSA. CDR3 in amino acids: CASSLVGDIHQYF. CDR3 nucleotides: TGTGCCAGCAGCTTAGTAGGTGACATCCACCAGTATTTT.

This chain connects TRBV5-1 to TRBJ2-6, with D perhaps matching TRBD2 (6 bases). V was trimmed by 4 bases and J by 0 bases, leaving 17 bases between them. Germline CDR1 and CDR2: SGHRS and YFSETQ. CDR3 length: 18 amino acids. CDR3 nucleotide sequence: TGCGCCAGCAGCCCTAGAGGACTGGACTACTCTGGGGCCAACGTCCTGACTTTC. Translation: CASSPRGLDYSGANVLTF.

This chain uses TRBV6-5 with TRBJ2-1, with 12 bases aligning to TRBD2. The CDR3 has 15 amino acids. Germline values: CDR1 MNHEY, CDR2 SVGAGI. With V trimmed by 7 bases and J by 12 bases, 13 bases remained unmatched. The DNA of the CDR3 is TGTGCCAGCACCCCGACTAGCGGGAGCGTGATGCGGCAGTTCTTC. Translation gives CASTPTSGSVMRQFF.

The rearrangement uses TRBV11-3 and TRBJ2-7; the D gene is possibly TRBD1 (6 bases). Trimming stripped 4 bases from V and 7 bases from J, with 17 bases between. Germline CDR1 SGHNT, CDR2 YENEEA. This CDR3 region has 14 residues. The CDR3 protein is CASSSGQRLGEQYF. For the CDR3, the DNA is TGTGCCAGCAGCTCAGGACAGCGTTTAGGGGAGCAGTACTTC.

In its sample, this clone was seen once. The V gene is TRBV30, the J gene TRBJ1-3; perhaps TRBD1 as D (6 bases). CDR3 size: 14 residues. V was cut by 3 bases and J by 3 bases, with 12 bases left in between. Looked up from germline, CDR1 is GTSNPN and CDR2 is SVGIG (reference sequence). The CDR3 spells CAWSGTFGGNTIYF. CDR3 DNA: TGTGCCTGGAGCGGGACATTCGGTGGAAACACCATATATTTT.

This chain joins TRBV5-8 and TRBJ2-5, with a weak D call TRBD1 (6 bases). V gave up 4 bases and J gave up 5 bases, with 12 bases separating them. This CDR3 region has 13 residues. The V gene's germline CDR1 is SGHTS and CDR2 YDEGEE. This chain's CDR3 is CASSGTQGETQYF. Here the CDR3 DNA reads TGTGCCAGCAGCGGTACCCAGGGGGAGACCCAGTACTTC.